Presented here are 25 T cell receptor beta chains from one specimen sequenced in a study of T cell clusters in autoimmune cytopenias (dated by TCRdb to about 2019). Each sample's TRB amplification started from 250 ng of peripheral blood genomic DNA, which corresponds to some 36,000 genome equivalents. The data were produced on an Illumina MiSeq. TRB rearrangements were amplified by multiplex PCR following a touch-down protocol, with the TRB-A and TRB-B primer pools mixed in one tube. Reprocessed by TCRdb, the reads give a single entry per CDR3 protein sequence, without DNA. The data table for this sample lists about 5,600 distinct CDR3 sequences. The ten largest clones represent about 2.7% of the sample. The sample was also reused in another study, on T cell repertoires in aging, cancer and after chemotherapy.

Source material: peripheral blood. The receptor set was obtained from a human donor in good health.

J is TRBJ2-7 and V is TRBV6-1; lacking DNA, the TRBD1 call made by TCRdb goes unchecked. This CDR3 is built from 13 residues. Per the germline V gene, CDR1 is MNHNS and CDR2 is SASEGT. The CDR3: CATLDRLAYEQYF.

This clonotype shows up as medium-sized by frequency. The rearrangement uses TRBV6-2 or TRBV6-3 and TRBJ1-5; TCRdb indicates TRBD1, and absent DNA this call remains unverified. From germline, CDR1 is MNHEY and CDR2 SVGEGT. This CDR3 is built from 15 residues. The CDR3 region is CASSYTGTMNQPQHF.

The rearrangement uses TRBV5-6 and TRBJ1-5; TCRdb designates TRBD1, a call that cannot be tested without DNA. The V gene's germline CDR1 is SGHDT and CDR2 YYEEEE. The CDR3 loop spans 16 amino acids. The CDR3 reads CASSSFMGGADQPQHF. Filled out from reference TRBV5-6 and TRBJ1-5, the complete variable domain reads DAGVTQSPTHLIKTRGQQVTLRCSPKSGHDTVSWYQQALGQGPQFIFQYYEEEERQRGNFPDRFSGHQFPNYSSELNVNALLLGDSALYLCASSSFMGGADQPQHFGDGTRLSIL.

This clonotype ranks as medium-sized in terms of frequency. The chain recombines TRBV27 with TRBJ1-2; TCRdb calls TRBD1, which cannot be checked without DNA. The CDR3 runs to 13 residues. Germline assignment: CDR1 MNHEY and CDR2 SMNVEV (reference sequence). CDR3 protein: CASRQNHLSGYTF.

CDR3 sequence: CASSLAGGDQETQYF. The V gene is TRBV11-3, the J gene TRBJ2-5; as DNA is missing, the TRBD2 call by TCRdb cannot be tested. The germline CDR1 and CDR2 sequences are SGHNT and YENEEA. The CDR3 spans 15 residues.

The genes are TRBV20-1 and TRBJ2-1; no DNA is available, so the TRBD2 call from TCRdb remains unchecked. Germline V gives CDR1 DFQATT, CDR2 SNEGSKA (reference sequence). The length of the CDR3 is 15 residues. CDR3 sequence: CSARPQSRSYNEQFF.

Judged by frequency, this clonotype is medium-sized. The chain uses TRBV19 and TRBJ2-1; TCRdb selects TRBD2, and the lack of DNA leaves this call unchecked. The length of the CDR3 is 15 residues. The germline gives CDR1 LNHDA, CDR2 SQIVND (reference sequence). CDR3 residues: CASSIHSGSRNEQFF.

Its frequency marks this clonotype as medium-sized. This rearrangement joins TRBV30 to TRBJ1-5. This CDR3 is built from 13 residues. In germline, CDR1 is GTSNPN, CDR2 SVGIG (reference sequence). CDR3 amino acids: CAWRGSSNQPQHF.

V gene TRBV11-3 combines with J gene TRBJ1-1. Germline V gene sequence: CDR1 SGHNT, CDR2 YENEEA. This CDR3 is 15 amino acids long. CDR3 loop: CASSLDPYENTEAFF.

The genes are TRBV10-3 and TRBJ1-1. Germline V gene sequence: CDR1 ENHRY, CDR2 SYGVKD. The CDR3 covers 15 residues. CDR3: CAISDLGASNTEAFF.

This clonotype is classed as large by frequency. The chain combines TRBV29-1 with TRBJ2-7; the TCRdb call, TRBD1, lacks DNA for checking. The CDR3 extends over 11 amino acids. Germline loops: CDR1 SQVTM, CDR2 ANQGSEA. The CDR3 reads CSVVGAREQYF.

In terms of frequency, this clonotype is medium-sized. CDR3 residues: CASSPSSGQPYEQYF. The V call is TRBV27, the J call TRBJ2-7; the TCRdb call, TRBD1, lacks DNA for checking. This CDR3 comprises 15 residues. Germline CDR1 reads MNHEY; CDR2 reads SMNVEV (reference sequence).

This clonotype is identified as large from frequency. This chain uses TRBV29-1 with TRBJ2-3; the D call of TRBD1 rests on TCRdb alone, since no DNA is present to check it. This CDR3 has 13 residues. Germline V CDR1 and CDR2: SQVTM, ANQGSEA. Here the CDR3 reads CTHRRAGSDTQYF.

This clonotype is classed as medium-sized by frequency. The CDR3 spells CASSEPGTEQYF. V usage is TRBV6-1 and J usage is TRBJ2-7; there is no DNA to check the TCRdb D call of TRBD1. Looked up from germline, CDR1 is MNHNS and CDR2 is SASEGT. CDR3 size: 12 residues.

V gene TRBV11-1 combines with J gene TRBJ2-7. The CDR3 has 11 amino acids. Germline V gene lookup returns CDR1 SGHAT and CDR2 FQDESV (reference sequence). CDR3 amino acids: CASSWTGEQYF.

According to its frequency, this clonotype is medium-sized. This rearrangement joins TRBV5-6 to TRBJ2-6; with no DNA, the TCRdb D assignment of TRBD1 cannot be verified. The CDR3 runs 18 residues. Per germline, CDR1 SGHDT and CDR2 YYEEEE. CDR3 protein: CASRSPGQGASGANVLTF.

In terms of frequency, this clonotype is medium-sized. The V and J genes are TRBV6-5 and TRBJ2-1; TCRdb's assignment of TRBD2 cannot be checked, as there is no DNA. Germline V gene data show CDR1 as MNHEY and CDR2 as SVGAGI. The CDR3 contains 12 residues. CDR3 residues: CASSALGAEQFF.

This clonotype shows up as medium-sized by frequency. J is TRBJ2-5 and V is TRBV19; the TCRdb D gene call, TRBD1, has no DNA to confirm it. Germline CDR1 is LNHDA and CDR2 is SQIVND (reference sequence). The CDR3 spans 13 residues. CDR3 protein: CASSRDGGETQYF.

This clonotype shows up as medium-sized by frequency. This chain links TRBV6-5 with TRBJ2-7; TCRdb proposes TRBD1, but this gene call is untestable without DNA. The CDR3 contains 13 residues. CDR1 is MNHEY, CDR2 SVGAGI, per germline. CDR3: CASRQVGGNEQYF.

The V gene is TRBV19, the J gene TRBJ1-1; TCRdb returns TRBD1, unconfirmable since there is no DNA. Germline V gene data show CDR1 as LNHDA and CDR2 as SQIVND (reference sequence). This CDR3 has 14 residues. The CDR3 sequence: CASSPDSLNTEAFF.

The rearrangement joins TRBV5-4 to TRBJ1-3. Germline lookup yields CDR1 SGHNT and CDR2 YYREEE (reference sequence). The CDR3 runs 14 residues. The CDR3 spells CASSQGGTGNTIYF.

In terms of frequency, this clonotype is medium-sized. The chain combines TRBV6-5 with TRBJ1-5. The CDR3 length is 12 residues. CDR1 and CDR2 (germline): MNHEY, SVGAGI. The CDR3 protein is CASRDDNQPQHF.

This clonotype is classed as medium-sized by frequency. The rearrangement joins TRBV27 to TRBJ2-1; there is no DNA to check the TCRdb D call of TRBD1. This CDR3 comprises 14 residues. The germline CDR1 and CDR2 sequences are MNHEY and SMNVEV (reference sequence). The CDR3 here is CASSFKGYDNEQFF.

The chain links TRBV10-3 to TRBJ1-1; no DNA is available, so the TRBD1 call from TCRdb remains unchecked. This CDR3 is 13 amino acids long. The germline V gene encodes CDR1 ENHRY and CDR2 SYGVKD. The CDR3 sequence is CAISAKVDKGAFF.

This clonotype ranks as medium-sized in terms of frequency. This chain uses TRBV19 with TRBJ1-2; without DNA, the TCRdb call of TRBD1 cannot be checked. The germline CDR1 and CDR2 sequences are LNHDA and SQIVND (reference sequence). The CDR3 is made up of 14 amino acids. The CDR3 here is CASSAYRDRDGYTF.